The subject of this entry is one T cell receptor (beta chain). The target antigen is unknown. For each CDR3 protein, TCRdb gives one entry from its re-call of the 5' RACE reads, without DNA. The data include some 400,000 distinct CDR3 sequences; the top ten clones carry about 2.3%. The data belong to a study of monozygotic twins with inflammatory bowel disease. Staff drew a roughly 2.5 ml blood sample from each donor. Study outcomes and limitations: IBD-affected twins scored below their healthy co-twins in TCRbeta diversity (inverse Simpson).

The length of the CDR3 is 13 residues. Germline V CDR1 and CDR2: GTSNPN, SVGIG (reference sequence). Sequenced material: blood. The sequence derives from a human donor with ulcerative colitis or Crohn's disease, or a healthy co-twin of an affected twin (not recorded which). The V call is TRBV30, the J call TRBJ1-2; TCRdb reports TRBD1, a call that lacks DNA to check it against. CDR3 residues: CAWSSGRGYGYTF. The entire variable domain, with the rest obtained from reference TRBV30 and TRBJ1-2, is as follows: SQTIHQWPATLVQPVGSPLSLECTVEGTSNPNLYWYRQAAGRGLQLLFYSVGIGQISSEVPQNLSASRPQDRQFILSSKKLLLSDSGFYLCAWSSGRGYGYTFGSGTRLTVV.